Below are 32 T cell receptor beta chains sequenced from a single sample in a study of shared clonotypes between healthy human individuals. Libraries were prepared by immunoSEQ multiplex PCR; TCRdb keeps only in-frame clonotypes and omits some of them. The profile shows roughly 1,800,000 clones, roughly 95% of them singletons. The naive CD8 fraction comprised CD45RO-negative cells positively selected for CCR7 and excluded terminally differentiated effector memory CD45RA+ cells. The material sequenced was naive CD8+ T cells sorted from blood. The receptors come from a man between 18 and 29 years old in good health.

This clone was seen only once. The J gene is TRBJ2-2, the V gene TRBV27; D may be TRBD2 (6 bases). Per the germline V gene, CDR1 is MNHEY and CDR2 is SMNVEV (reference sequence). The CDR3 spans 13 residues. V shed 2 bases and J shed 5 bases, with 6 bases lying between them. As DNA, the CDR3 is TGTGCCAGCAGTTTAGCGGGGACCGGGGAGCTGTTTTTT. Its protein product is CASSLAGTGELFF.

The V and J genes are TRBV6-1 and TRBJ2-7; TRBD1 might be the D (6 bases). Germline CDR1 MNHNS, CDR2 SASEGT. This CDR3 contains 13 residues. Trimming left V 8 bases short and J 2 bases short, with 13 bases between. For the CDR3, the DNA is TGTGCCAGCGGCCCCGGGACACCCTACGAGCAGTACTTC. Translation gives CASGPGTPYEQYF.

Notes on this clone: In this CDR3 the conserved last residue, phenylalanine or tryptophan, is missing, so a read error is likely. This sequence joins TRBV7-9 and TRBJ2-7; D uncertain. This CDR3 contains 15 residues. With 5 bases removed from V and 4 bases from J, the gap between germline ends came to 18 bases. The germline gives CDR1 SEHNR, CDR2 FQNEAQ (reference sequence). The CDR3 bases are TGTGCCAGCAGCCTCGTCCCCCGGGCTCCATACGAGCAGTACCTC. Translating it yields CASSLVPRAPYEQYL.

This chain links TRBV18 with TRBJ2-3, with 10 bases identical to TRBD2. Losses at the gene ends were 3 bases for V and 6 bases for J; bases not matched to a gene: 6. The CDR3 has 15 residues. Germline-derived CDR1 and CDR2 are KGHSH and LQKENI. DNA for the CDR3: TGTGCCAGCTCACCGCTAGCGGGGGCTGGGGATACGCAGTATTTT. Protein sequence: CASSPLAGAGDTQYF.

This chain uses TRBV7-9 with TRBJ2-2, with D uncertain. V was trimmed by 2 bases and J by 6 bases, leaving 4 bases between them. Germline V gene data show CDR1 as SEHNR and CDR2 as FQNEAQ (reference sequence). This CDR3 is built from 12 residues. This CDR3 is CASSLYAGELFF. The DNA for the CDR3 is TGTGCCAGCAGCTTATATGCCGGGGAGCTGTTTTTT.

The chain carries TRBV7-2 and TRBJ2-7; D is possibly TRBD2 (5 bases). Germline V CDR1 and CDR2: SGHTA, FQGNSA. The length of the CDR3 is 15 residues. V lost 1 base and J lost 4, with 14 bases in between. The CDR3 loop reads CASSLEGLARYEQYF. In DNA form, the CDR3 reads TGTGCCAGCAGCTTAGAAGGGCTAGCCCGGTACGAGCAGTACTTC.

This chain links TRBV5-1 with TRBJ2-1; 8 nucleotides match TRBD2. The CDR3 sequence is 15 residues long. The ends lost 5 bases at V and 7 bases at J; junction bases unmatched: 11. The germline V gene has CDR1 SGHRS and CDR2 YFSETQ. The CDR3 nucleotides read TGCGCCAGCAGATACGACTTTGGCGGGGGGAATGAGCAGTTCTTC. Encoded protein: CASRYDFGGGNEQFF.

V and J are TRBV2 and TRBJ2-5, with D maybe TRBD2 (6 bases). The length of the CDR3 is 14 residues. Trimming removed 5 bases at V and 5 bases at J, with 15 bases between. CDR1 and CDR2 from the germline V gene are SNHLY and FYNNEI. The CDR3 is CASSYQGEEETQYF. The CDR3 region has the DNA TGTGCCAGCAGTTATCAAGGGGAGGAGGAGACCCAGTACTTC.

This chain uses TRBV10-3 with TRBJ2-7; 14 bases align to TRBD2. This CDR3 is built from 16 residues. CDR1 is ENHRY and CDR2 is SYGVKD in the germline V gene. The trim removed 7 bases at V and 0 bases at J, leaving 5 bases unmatched. CDR3 sequence reads: CAIMGTSGGPSYEQYF. CDR3 bases: TGTGCCATCATGGGGACTAGCGGGGGACCCTCCTACGAGCAGTACTTC.

This chain links TRBV30 with TRBJ1-5; D uncertain. V was trimmed by 2 bases and J by 1 base, leaving 12 bases between them. Germline V gene lookup returns CDR1 GTSNPN and CDR2 SVGIG (reference sequence). There are 15 residues in the CDR3. As DNA, the CDR3 is TGTGCCTGGAGTAGCGGGGAACGGAGCAATCAGCCCCAGCATTTT. Translated, it gives CAWSSGERSNQPQHF.

The chain is built from TRBV7-2 and TRBJ2-7; the D gene is possibly TRBD1 (6 bases). The CDR3 extends over 13 amino acids. The germline gives CDR1 SGHTA, CDR2 FQGNSA. Trimming took 5 bases from V and 2 from J, leaving 10 bases between them. The CDR3 is CASSRQVPYEQYF. Written as DNA, the CDR3 is TGTGCCAGCAGCAGACAGGTTCCCTACGAGCAGTACTTC.

The V call is TRBV6-1, the J call TRBJ2-2; D is undetermined. The CDR3 runs 15 residues. Germline CDR1 is MNHNS and CDR2 is SASEGT. The V and J ends lost 4 bases and 4 bases respectively, with 13 bases between them. DNA for the CDR3: TGTGCCAGCAGTGCTCCACTCGTGGCCACCGGGGAGCTGTTTTTT. As protein: CASSAPLVATGELFF.

The rearrangement links TRBV21-1 to TRBJ2-7; the tabulated D call, TRBD1, remains unverified against the DNA. TRBV21-1 constitutes a pseudogene. The CDR3 consists of 14 residues. CDR3 residues: CASSIQESSYEQYF. The CDR3 DNA reads as TGTGCCAGCAGTATACAGGAAAGCTCCTACGAGCAGTACTTC.

On this clone: Other DNA variants within this sample encode the same CDR3. This chain uses TRBV11-2 with TRBJ2-7; no firm D call. The germline gives CDR1 SGHAT, CDR2 FQNNGV. This CDR3 is built from 13 residues. Deletions cut 0 bases from V and 4 bases from J, with 7 bases between. The CDR3 DNA reads as TGTGCCAGCAGCTTAGATCGAGGATACGAGCAGTACTTC. Protein: CASSLDRGYEQYF.

J is TRBJ1-4 and V is TRBV7-9; D is perhaps TRBD1 (6 bases). Germline CDR1 is SEHNR and CDR2 is FQNEAQ (reference sequence). The CDR3 is 15 residues long. V lost 5 bases and J 6 bases, leaving 16 bases between the germline ends. The chain's CDR3 is CASSPGAEADEKLFF. CDR3 coding DNA: TGTGCCAGCAGCCCGGGGGCAGAGGCGGATGAAAAACTGTTTTTT.

The gene calls are TRBV2 and TRBJ2-3; perhaps TRBD2 as D (6 bases). V was shortened by 10 bases and J by 2 bases, with 25 bases between the two germline ends. This CDR3 spans 17 amino acids. Germline CDR1 reads SNHLY; CDR2 reads FYNNEI. The CDR3 loop reads CAIAGGSRDSHTDTQYF. The CDR3 bases are TGTGCCATCGCTGGTGGGAGCCGGGACTCCCACACAGATACGCAGTATTTT.

This clone was detected only a few times. This specimen includes other DNA sequences encoding the same CDR3. The chain combines TRBV9 with TRBJ2-7, with D uncertain. The CDR3 has 12 residues. The germline V gene encodes CDR1 SGDLS and CDR2 YYNGEE. The germline V and J ends were trimmed by 3 bases and 0 bases, with 4 bases remaining between them. In DNA form, the CDR3 reads TGTGCCAGCAGCGCTAACTCCTACGAGCAGTACTTC. Amino acids: CASSANSYEQYF.

This chain joins TRBV6-1 and TRBJ1-1; D not resolved. Trimming removed 1 base at V and 1 base at J, with 7 bases between. This CDR3 is built from 14 residues. Germline V gene lookup returns CDR1 MNHNS and CDR2 SASEGT. The DNA of the CDR3 is TGTGCCAGCAGTGAAGGTTTTCAGAACACTGAAGCTTTCTTT. It codes for CASSEGFQNTEAFF.

The rearrangement joins TRBV10-1 to TRBJ2-2; 11 bases are shared with TRBD2. The CDR3 is 18 residues long. V trimming: 3 bases; J trimming: 1 base; junction bases outside the gene matches: 7. CDR1 WNHNN and CDR2 SYGVQD come from the germline V gene (reference sequence). CDR3: CASSEFLAGGLNTGELFF. The CDR3 coding sequence is TGCGCCAGCAGTGAATTCCTAGCGGGAGGTTTGAACACCGGGGAGCTGTTTTTT.

This clone was observed once. V gene TRBV5-6 combines with J gene TRBJ2-3; TRBD2 is a possible D gene (6 bases). V lost 1 base to trimming and J lost 2 bases, with 11 bases between them. Germline CDR1 and CDR2: SGHDT and YYEEEE. This CDR3 is built from 15 residues. CDR3 in DNA: TGTGCCAGCAGCTTGAGGGACTGGGACACAGATACGCAGTATTTT. It specifies CASSLRDWDTDTQYF.

The chain's CDR3 is CASSEVGEASTGELFF. CDR3 sequence (DNA): TGCGCCAGCAGTGAGGTAGGAGAAGCGAGCACCGGGGAGCTGTTTTTT. This rearrangement joins TRBV10-1 to TRBJ2-2; D is undetermined. CDR1 is WNHNN and CDR2 is SYGVQD in the germline V gene (reference sequence). The ends were cut back, 2 bases at V and 4 bases at J, with 14 bases in the middle. The CDR3 sequence is 16 residues long.

V is TRBV7-2 and J is TRBJ1-2; 7 bases agree with TRBD1. Germline loops: CDR1 SGHTA, CDR2 FQGNSA. The CDR3 is 19 amino acids. The junction had 22 bases not matched to a gene; V was cut back by 5 bases and J by 4 bases. The CDR3 coding sequence is TGTGCCAGCAGCCCACGACAATCCGGGACAGAAGTTCCTCTCTATGGCTACACCTTC. Translating gives CASSPRQSGTEVPLYGYTF.

This chain connects TRBV13 to TRBJ2-1, with a possible D match to TRBD1 (6 bases). CDR1 is PRHDT and CDR2 is FYEKMQ in the germline V gene (reference sequence). With 5 bases removed from V and 8 bases from J, the gap between germline ends came to 16 bases. This CDR3 is built from 14 residues. The CDR3 here is CASSQGLAGDEQFF. As DNA, the CDR3 is TGTGCCAGCAGCCAGGGGCTAGCCGGGGATGAGCAGTTCTTC.

The genes are TRBV5-6 and TRBJ1-5; a weak D match, TRBD1 (6 bases). Deletions cut 1 base from V and 5 bases from J, with 13 bases between. Germline CDR1 SGHDT, CDR2 YYEEEE. The CDR3 has 15 amino acids. The CDR3 region has the DNA TGTGCCAGCAGCTTGCGTCAGGGGAGGGATCAGCCCCAGCATTTT. This encodes CASSLRQGRDQPQHF.

As concerns this clone: Different DNA sequences within this sample yield the same CDR3. The chain employs TRBV6-5 and TRBJ2-7; D not certain. The CDR3 has 10 residues. V was shortened by 8 bases and J by 3 bases, with 5 bases between the two germline ends. In germline, CDR1 is MNHEY, CDR2 SVGAGI. The DNA for the CDR3 is TGTGCCAGCGGCAGCTACGAGCAGTACTTC. It is translated as CASGSYEQYF.

This clone occurred once. The chain employs TRBV7-2 and TRBJ2-7; D is ambiguous. Germline CDR1 SGHTA, CDR2 FQGNSA. Between the trimmed V and J ends, which lost 5 bases and 3 bases, there was a span of 14 bases. The CDR3 consists of 14 residues. The chain's CDR3 is CASSPNPGIYEQYF. Written as DNA, the CDR3 is TGTGCCAGCAGCCCTAACCCGGGTATCTACGAGCAGTACTTC.

The chain carries TRBV2 and TRBJ2-3; 7 bases align to TRBD2. The CDR3 has 17 amino acids. Germline V gene sequence: CDR1 SNHLY, CDR2 FYNNEI. V lost 0 bases, J lost 0 bases, and 6 bases stayed unmatched. Here the CDR3 DNA reads TGTGCCAGCAGTGAAGCCGGAACTAGCGTTAGCACAGATACGCAGTATTTT. The encoded protein is CASSEAGTSVSTDTQYF.

The chain employs TRBV19 and TRBJ2-1, with 9 bases matching TRBD1. CDR1 and CDR2 from the germline V gene are LNHDA and SQIVND (reference sequence). V lost 7 bases, J lost 3 bases, and 16 bases stayed unmatched. This CDR3 is 18 amino acids long. CDR3: CASTRTGGVSGFYNEQFF. CDR3 DNA sequence: TGTGCCAGTACCCGAACAGGGGGCGTTAGCGGGTTCTACAATGAGCAGTTCTTC.

As concerns this clone: In the same sample, other DNA sequences code for this CDR3. The gene calls are TRBV19 and TRBJ2-7; the D gene could be TRBD1 or TRBD2 (5 bases each). Germline CDR1 and CDR2: LNHDA and SQIVND (reference sequence). This CDR3 is 13 amino acids long. V lost 5 bases and J 3 bases, leaving 11 bases between the germline ends. The CDR3 DNA reads as TGTGCCAGTAGTTCCGGGACCCTCTACGAGCAGTACTTC. Protein product: CASSSGTLYEQYF.

This rearrangement joins TRBV2 to TRBJ2-1, with a tentative D call TRBD1 (6 bases). Germline V gives CDR1 SNHLY, CDR2 FYNNEI. There are 13 residues in the CDR3. V dropped 6 bases and J dropped 10 bases, with 16 bases sitting between them. The chain's CDR3 is CASREAGAGEQFF. The CDR3 nucleotides read TGTGCCAGCAGGGAGGCAGGGGCCGGGGAGCAGTTCTTC.

This clone turned up a few times. The sample holds other DNA sequences that translate to the same CDR3. The V call is TRBV29-1, the J call TRBJ1-5, with D possibly being TRBD1 (5 bases). The CDR3 is made up of 14 amino acids. Germline V gives CDR1 SQVTM, CDR2 ANQGSEA. V shed 7 bases and J shed 0 bases, with 13 bases lying between them. The CDR3: CSAKGHDSNQPQHF. Here the CDR3 DNA reads TGCAGCGCTAAAGGACACGATAGCAATCAGCCCCAGCATTTT.

This chain connects TRBV11-2 to TRBJ1-5, with D possibly matching TRBD1 (6 bases). The CDR3 has 15 residues. The germline V gene has CDR1 SGHAT and CDR2 FQNNGV. The V end lost 5 bases, the J end lost 4 bases, and 15 bases lay between the germline ends. The CDR3 spells CASSLSPGQNQPQHF. The CDR3 DNA reads as TGTGCCAGCAGCCTAAGCCCCGGACAGAATCAGCCCCAGCATTTT.